This T cell receptor (beta chain) was retrieved from a study of T cell responses to AZD1222 COVID-19 vaccine. Looking at the study overall: The analysis combined second doses at about 4 or about 12 weeks. Study results and limitations: Reportedly, nearly half of unique spike TCRs recognized epitopes outside B.1.351/B.1.1.7 mutations.

CDR1 is SGHVS, CDR2 FQNEAQ, per germline. V was cut by 5 bases and J by 7 bases, with 21 bases left in between. The CDR3 has 15 amino acids. Sequenced by immunoSEQ multiplex PCR; TCRdb stores in-frame clones only, minus some. The table lists some 130,000 clones, 86% of them singletons, with more than 20% in the top ten. Only one count was recorded for this clone. Its matching antigen is unknown. This clonotype originated in an adult in good health. The chain recombines TRBV7-8 with TRBJ2-7; perhaps TRBD1 as D (9 bases). Material: peripheral blood, obtained on day 0 of AZD1222 vaccination. The CDR3: CASSRGGQGSGEQYF. As DNA, the CDR3 is TGTGCCAGCAGCCGGGGGGGACAGGGATCAGGGGAGCAGTACTTC.